Given below is one T cell receptor (beta chain) in context. The data were obtained in a study of T cell changes during pregnancy in multiple sclerosis. TCRdb keeps only in-frame clones here, not all; method: immunoSEQ multiplex PCR. The profile covers tens of thousands of clones, with 93% appearing a single time and around 1.9% taken by the ten largest. With 0 bases removed from V and 3 bases from J, the gap between germline ends came to 7 bases. The CDR3 has 13 amino acids. The V gene's germline CDR1 is SGHDT and CDR2 YYEEEE. The clonotype was recovered from a female donor with multiple sclerosis, enrolled in a pregnancy study. The genes are TRBV5-6 and TRBJ2-7, with D perhaps matching TRBD1 (6 bases). The sample in question was peripheral blood, obtained in the second trimester of pregnancy. CDR3 bases: TGTGCCAGCAGCTTGGCACAGGGCTACGAGCAGTACTTC. It is translated as CASSLAQGYEQYF.